The 14 T cell receptor beta chains below come from one sample, sequenced in a study of CD8+ T cells in alopecia areata. RNA extraction was followed by reverse transcription into cDNA, which acted as the sequencing template. Sequencing used immunoSEQ multiplex PCR; TCRdb keeps in-frame clones, though not all of them. This table has over 150,000 clones, around 50% appearing once. The specimen was CD8+ T cells sorted from blood. Every receptor here comes from a human donor in good health.

This rearrangement joins TRBV30 to TRBJ1-2, with a weak D call TRBD1 (6 bases). This CDR3 comprises 12 residues. V was shortened by 2 bases and J by 4 bases, with 8 bases between the two germline ends. Germline CDR1 GTSNPN, CDR2 SVGIG (reference sequence). The CDR3 reads CAWSSTGYGYTF. As DNA, the CDR3 is TGTGCCTGGAGTTCGACAGGCTATGGCTACACCTTC.

CDR3 coding DNA: TGTGCCAGCACTTCGGCAGGGAGCGAGCAGTACTTC. It yields the protein CASTSAGSEQYF. This chain connects TRBV11-2 to TRBJ2-7; D possibly uses TRBD1 or TRBD2 (5 bases each). In germline, CDR1 is SGHAT, CDR2 FQNNGV. The CDR3 runs 12 residues. The V and J ends lost 7 bases and 6 bases respectively, with 13 bases between them. The full variable domain, in which reference TRBV11-2 and TRBJ2-7 provide the parts outside the CDR3, is EAGVAQSPRYKIIEKRQSVAFWCNPISGHATLYWYQQILGQGPKLLIQFQNNGVVDDSQLPKDRFSAERLKGVDSTLKIQPAKLEDSAVYLCASTSAGSEQYFGPGTRLTVT.

The chain combines TRBV19 with TRBJ1-5; D uncertain. V shed 1 base and J shed 7 bases, with 11 bases lying between them. The CDR3 is 14 amino acids. Germline-derived CDR1 and CDR2 are LNHDA and SQIVND (reference sequence). The CDR3 reads CASSIGPNQQPQHF. The CDR3 DNA reads as TGTGCCAGTAGTATAGGTCCAAATCAACAGCCCCAGCATTTT.

This clone was detected a few times. The V call is TRBV5-6, the J call TRBJ2-7; no reliable D call. The CDR3 is 14 amino acids. Germline CDR1 is SGHDT and CDR2 is YYEEEE. Trimming left V 1 base short and J 2 bases short, with 10 bases between. In DNA form, the CDR3 reads TGTGCCAGCAGCTTGACCCCCCTGCCCTACGAGCAGTACTTC. Its translation is CASSLTPLPYEQYF. The full variable domain, its missing parts supplied by reference TRBV5-6 and TRBJ2-7, is DAGVTQSPTHLIKTRGQQVTLRCSPKSGHDTVSWYQQALGQGPQFIFQYYEEEERQRGNFPDRFSGHQFPNYSSELNVNALLLGDSALYLCASSLTPLPYEQYFGPGTRLTVT.

The rearrangement uses TRBV5-1 and TRBJ2-3; D may be TRBD2 (6 bases). The CDR3 contains 14 residues. V lost 4 bases and J lost 2, with 11 bases in between. Per the germline V gene, CDR1 is SGHRS and CDR2 is YFSETQ. CDR3 nucleotides: TGCGCCAGCAGCGCCTGGCGGGACACAGATACGCAGTATTTT. This sequence encodes CASSAWRDTDTQYF.

The chain carries TRBV6-5 and TRBJ1-4; D remains ambiguous. The CDR3 has 16 residues. CDR1 and CDR2 (germline): MNHEY, SVGAGI. With 2 bases removed from V and 8 bases from J, the gap between germline ends came to 18 bases. The CDR3 region has the DNA TGTGCCAGCAGTTACCTCGGAGAGGCGTTTGGGGAAAAACTGTTTTTT. Translated: CASSYLGEAFGEKLFF.

This clone was seen only a few times. The rearrangement uses TRBV2 and TRBJ1-1; no clear D. This CDR3 is 15 amino acids long. V shed 7 bases and J shed 1 base, with 16 bases lying between them. CDR1 is SNHLY and CDR2 is FYNNEI in the germline V gene. CDR3 region: CASNRRKGSNTEAFF. CDR3 bases: TGTGCCAGCAACCGTCGTAAGGGATCGAACACTGAAGCTTTCTTT.

The V and J genes are TRBV29-1 and TRBJ1-2, with D hard to call. Trimming removed 4 bases from V and 0 bases from J, with 9 bases in between. CDR3 length: 13 residues. The germline V gene encodes CDR1 SQVTM and CDR2 ANQGSEA. The CDR3 loop reads CSVVVLANYGYTF. The CDR3 bases are TGCAGCGTTGTGGTCCTAGCTAACTATGGCTACACCTTC.

The chain couples TRBV13 to TRBJ1-2, with D tentatively TRBD1 (6 bases). The CDR3 sequence is 16 residues long. Between the trimmed V and J ends, which lost 2 bases and 2 bases, there was a span of 15 bases. CDR1 and CDR2 (germline): PRHDT, FYEKMQ (reference sequence). CDR3 sequence: CASSLRSAGANYGYTF. In nucleotides, the CDR3 is TGTGCCAGCAGCTTAAGGTCGGCAGGGGCGAACTATGGCTACACCTTC.

The genes are TRBV7-9 and TRBJ1-1, with D hard to call. Trimming pared 1 base from V and 1 base from J, leaving 10 bases between. Germline lookup yields CDR1 SEHNR and CDR2 FQNEAQ (reference sequence). The CDR3 is 15 residues long. This CDR3 is CASSLGRRTNTEAFF. CDR3 DNA: TGTGCCAGCAGCTTAGGCCGGCGGACGAACACTGAAGCTTTCTTT.

This chain connects TRBV4-1 to TRBJ1-2; the match to TRBD1 covers 9 bases. Per germline, CDR1 MGHRA and CDR2 YSYEKL. V was clipped by 2 bases and J by 6 bases; unmatched bases: 4. This CDR3 is built from 14 residues. DNA for the CDR3: TGCGCCAGCAGCCAATACAGGGGGCAGAATGGCTACACCTTC. Translation: CASSQYRGQNGYTF.

The chain recombines TRBV4-1 with TRBJ2-7; 9 bases agree with TRBD1. Germline CDR1 and CDR2: MGHRA and YSYEKL. The CDR3 contains 12 residues. J gave up 2 bases and V 8 bases, and 1 base lay outside the gene matches. The CDR3 here is CASGQGTYEQYF. CDR3 nucleotide sequence: TGCGCCAGCGGACAGGGGACCTACGAGCAGTACTTC.

The chain is built from TRBV2 and TRBJ2-7; D remains ambiguous. Germline CDR1 SNHLY, CDR2 FYNNEI. The germline V and J ends were trimmed by 7 bases and 3 bases, with 13 bases remaining between them. The CDR3 is 13 amino acids. The DNA for the CDR3 is TGTGCCAGCAAGGGTAACAGCTACTACGAGCAGTACTTC. Translation: CASKGNSYYEQYF.

CDR3 coding DNA: TGCAGCGCCCCTGGACAGGGTGGATTCACTGAAGCTTTCTTT. It specifies CSAPGQGGFTEAFF. The V call is TRBV29-1, the J call TRBJ1-1; 8 bases align to TRBD1. CDR1 is SQVTM, CDR2 ANQGSEA, per germline. CDR3 length equals 14 residues. Germline trimming cut 7 bases from V and 4 bases from J; bases unmatched to any gene: 11.